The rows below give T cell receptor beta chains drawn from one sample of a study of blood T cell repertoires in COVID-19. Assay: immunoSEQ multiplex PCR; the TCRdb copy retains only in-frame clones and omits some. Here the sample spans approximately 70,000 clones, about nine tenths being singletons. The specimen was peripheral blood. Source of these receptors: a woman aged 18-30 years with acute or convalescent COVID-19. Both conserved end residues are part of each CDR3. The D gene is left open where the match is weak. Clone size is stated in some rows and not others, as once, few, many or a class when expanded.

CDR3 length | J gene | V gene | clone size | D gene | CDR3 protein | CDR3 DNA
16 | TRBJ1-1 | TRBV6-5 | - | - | CASSYSSLPKNTEAFF | TGTGCCAGCAGTTACTCGTCTCTACCAAAGAACACTGAAGCTTTCTTT
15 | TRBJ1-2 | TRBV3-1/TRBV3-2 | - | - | CASSHRGAGVNGYTF | TGTGCCAGCAGCCATCGAGGGGCAGGGGTCAATGGCTACACCTTC
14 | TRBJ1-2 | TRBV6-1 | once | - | CASSEDTGKEGYTF | TGTGCCAGCAGTGAAGACACGGGGAAGGAGGGCTACACCTTC
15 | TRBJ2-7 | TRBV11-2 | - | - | CASSLGGTHLREQYF | TGTGCCAGCAGCCTAGGCGGGACCCATTTGAGGGAGCAGTACTTC
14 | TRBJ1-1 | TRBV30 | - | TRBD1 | CAWSARGTGREAFF | TGTGCCTGGAGTGCCAGGGGGACAGGGCGTGAAGCTTTCTTT
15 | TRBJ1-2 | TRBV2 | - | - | CASRQDSTANYGYTF | TGTGCCAGCAGACAGGACAGTACTGCTAACTATGGCTACACCTTC
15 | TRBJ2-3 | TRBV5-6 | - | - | CASSLVADSTDTQYF | TGTGCCAGCAGCTTGGTCGCGGACAGTACAGATACGCAGTATTTT
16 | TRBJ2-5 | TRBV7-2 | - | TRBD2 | CASSLQASGGQETQYF | TGTGCCAGCAGCTTACAGGCTAGCGGGGGCCAAGAGACCCAGTACTTC
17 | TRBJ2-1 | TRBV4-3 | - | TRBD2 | CASSQGTSGGGYNEQFF | TGCGCCAGCAGCCAAGGGACTAGCGGAGGGGGCTACAATGAGCAGTTCTTC
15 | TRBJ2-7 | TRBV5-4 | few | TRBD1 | CASSASGTGLKEQYF | TGTGCCAGCAGCGCGTCCGGGACAGGGCTTAAGGAGCAGTACTTC
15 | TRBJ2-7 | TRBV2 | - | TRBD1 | CASSSRDRADYEQYF | TGTGCCAGCAGTAGCCGGGACAGGGCGGATTACGAGCAGTACTTC
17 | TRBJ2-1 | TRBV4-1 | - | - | CASSHIPDFIGPNEQFF | TGCGCCAGCAGCCACATACCGGACTTCATAGGCCCTAATGAGCAGTTCTTC
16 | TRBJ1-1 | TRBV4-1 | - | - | CASSQDFQAGNTEAFF | TGCGCCAGCAGCCAAGATTTCCAGGCCGGGAACACTGAAGCTTTCTTT
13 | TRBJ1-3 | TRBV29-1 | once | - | CSVAGNSGNTIYF | TGCAGCGTTGCAGGGAACTCTGGAAACACCATATATTTT
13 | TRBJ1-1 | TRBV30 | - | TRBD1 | CAWGQGKGTEAFF | TGTGCCTGGGGACAGGGGAAAGGGACTGAAGCTTTCTTT
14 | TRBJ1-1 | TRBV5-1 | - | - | CASSLGQANTEAFF | TGCGCCAGCAGCTTGGGTCAGGCGAACACTGAAGCTTTCTTT
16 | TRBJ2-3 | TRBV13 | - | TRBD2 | CASSPKGRGGADTQYF | TGTGCCAGCAGCCCCAAGGGGCGGGGGGGCGCAGATACGCAGTATTTT
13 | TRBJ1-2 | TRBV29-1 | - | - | CSVGEGVRSGYTF | TGCAGCGTTGGGGAGGGGGTAAGGTCTGGCTACACCTTC
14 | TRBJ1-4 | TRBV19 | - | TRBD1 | CASSDRVSNEKLFF | TGTGCCAGTAGTGACAGGGTGTCTAATGAAAAACTGTTTTTT
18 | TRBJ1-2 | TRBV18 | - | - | CASSPTVSRGHPVSGYTF | TGTGCCAGCTCACCCACAGTGTCTCGAGGACACCCGGTGTCTGGCTACACCTTC
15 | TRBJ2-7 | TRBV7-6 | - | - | CASSLGGTRAAEQYF | TGTGCCAGCAGCTTAGGGGGGACACGTGCAGCCGAGCAGTACTTC
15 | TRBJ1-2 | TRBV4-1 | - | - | CASSQDRTFVYGYTF | TGCGCCAGCAGCCAAGATAGAACGTTCGTCTATGGCTACACCTTC
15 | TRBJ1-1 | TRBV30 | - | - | CAWIPSLRGNTEAFF | TGTGCCTGGATCCCTTCACTGCGGGGGAACACTGAAGCTTTCTTT
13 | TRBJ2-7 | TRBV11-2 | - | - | CASSLTRDYEQYF | TGTGCCAGCAGCTTAACTAGAGACTACGAGCAGTACTTC
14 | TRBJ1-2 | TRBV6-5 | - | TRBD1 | CASSYGGTGYGYTF | TGTGCCAGCAGTTACGGAGGGACAGGTTATGGCTACACCTTC
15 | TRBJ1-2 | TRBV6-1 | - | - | CASSEGVRGPYGYTF | TGTGCCAGCAGTGAAGGGGTCAGGGGACCCTATGGCTACACCTTC
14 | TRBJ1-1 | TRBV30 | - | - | CAWRHRDPLSKAFF | TGTGCCTGGAGACACAGAGACCCTCTATCAAAAGCTTTCTTT
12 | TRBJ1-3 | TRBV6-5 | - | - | CATLTSGNTIYF | TGTGCCACCCTCACTTCTGGAAACACCATATATTTT
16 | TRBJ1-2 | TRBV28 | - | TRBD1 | CASNRQGQRLGYGYTF | TGTGCCAGCAACCGCCAGGGACAGCGTCTCGGCTATGGCTACACCTTC
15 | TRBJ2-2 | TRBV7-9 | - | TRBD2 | CASSLLAGGSGELFF | TGTGCCAGCAGCCTCCTAGCGGGGGGAAGCGGGGAGCTGTTTTTT
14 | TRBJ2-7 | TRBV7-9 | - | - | CASSPDSRSYEQYF | TGTGCCAGCAGCCCAGACTCCCGCTCCTACGAGCAGTACTTC
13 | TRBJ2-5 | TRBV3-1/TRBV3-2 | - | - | CASSQVDGETQYF | TGTGCCAGCAGCCAAGTCGACGGGGAGACCCAGTACTTC
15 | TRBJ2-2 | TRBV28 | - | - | CASSFSVLNTGELFF | TGTGCCAGCAGTTTTTCAGTGTTGAACACCGGGGAGCTGTTTTTT
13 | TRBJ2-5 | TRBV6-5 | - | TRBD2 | CASSRTSGGAEYF | TGTGCCAGCAGCAGGACTAGCGGGGGGGCCGAGTACTTC
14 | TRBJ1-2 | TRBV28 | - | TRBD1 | CASSRTGSPRGYTF | TGTGCCAGCAGTAGGACAGGGAGTCCTAGGGGCTACACCTTC
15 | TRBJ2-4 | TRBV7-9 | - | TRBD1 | CASSLVLAGGNIQYF | TGTGCCAGCAGCTTAGTCCTGGCAGGGGGAAACATTCAGTACTTC
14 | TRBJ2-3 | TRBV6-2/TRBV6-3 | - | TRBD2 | CASSRGRGGYAQYF | TGTGCCAGCAGTCGCGGGAGGGGGGGTTATGCGCAGTATTTT
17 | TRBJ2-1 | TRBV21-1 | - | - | CASSAQPVTQRANEQFF | TGTGCCAGCAGCGCCCAACCTGTTACACAGCGGGCGAATGAGCAGTTCTTC
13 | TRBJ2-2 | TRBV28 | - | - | CASRPQVGEELFF | TGTGCCAGCAGACCTCAAGTCGGGGAGGAGCTGTTTTTT
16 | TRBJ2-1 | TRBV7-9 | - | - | CASSLARQSSYNEQFF | TGTGCCAGCAGCTTAGCGCGACAGTCAAGCTACAATGAGCAGTTCTTC
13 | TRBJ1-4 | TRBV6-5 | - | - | CASSYSRVEKLFF | TGTGCCAGCAGTTACTCGAGGGTTGAAAAACTGTTTTTT